This T cell receptor (beta chain) originates from a study of blood T cell repertoires in COVID-19. Study-level information: Sites across the United States, Italy and Spain contributed samples from acute and convalescent COVID-19. Sources were T cells, B-cell-depleted T cells, or PBMCs; the material itself was cDNA or gDNA.

As originally analysed: The authors estimated nucleated cell counts from reference gene primer amplification. Clones were read by immunoSEQ multiplex PCR, and TCRdb kept only the in-frame ones, dropping some. V and J calls and clone size are those listed in that table; D and trimming were worked out from the DNA. The table includes about 170,000 clones, 60% to 85% detected once. Unmatched junction bases numbered 4, after V lost 2 bases and J lost 10 bases. This CDR3 has 12 residues. Germline V gene sequence: CDR1 MDHEN, CDR2 SYDVKM. The sequenced sample was peripheral blood. This chain uses TRBV28 with TRBJ1-1, with 7 bases identical to TRBD1. This clonotype was obtained from a man between 65 and 79 years old with acute or convalescent COVID-19. The CDR3 sequence is CASSLRDSRAFF. The CDR3 DNA is TGTGCCAGCAGTTTAAGGGACAGTCGAGCTTTCTTT.